This entry features one T cell receptor (beta chain) sequence. Its antigen is unknown. The data originate from a study of TIL therapy for anti-PD-1-resistant metastatic lung cancer. On the study more broadly: Patients had a median age of around 54 years (range about 35-80).

Germline CDR1 and CDR2: DFQATT and SNEGSKA (reference sequence). Trimming took off 3 bases at V and 3 bases at J, with 14 bases between the two ends. The CDR3 runs to 14 residues. Time point described: pre-treatment sample, taken before nivolumab and TIL therapy. Pleural nodules or supraclavicular lymph nodes made up most of the excised metastases sampled. The immunoSEQ assay was v3. Profiled with immunoSEQ multiplex PCR; TCRdb holds only in-frame clones, not every one. The sample yields roughly 92,000 clones, 50% to 70% seen once. Study conclusions and caveats: Compared with baseline intratumoral T cells, expanded TIL cultures were more clonal and less diverse (roughly 6% vs 31%). The cohort had more treatment-naive, never-smoker and oncogene-addicted patients than typical.

The sequenced sample was tumor tissue, obtained at baseline. The clonotype comes from a person between 25 and 80 years old with non-small cell lung cancer. This rearrangement joins TRBV20-1 to TRBJ1-2, with D hard to call. CDR3 in amino acids: CSASGQPRDYGYTF. The CDR3 DNA is TGCAGTGCTAGTGGGCAGCCAAGGGACTATGGCTACACCTTC.